This is a list of T cell receptor beta chains from one sample in a study of blood T cell repertoires in COVID-19. The table came from immunoSEQ multiplex PCR; TCRdb's copy has only in-frame clones and leaves some out. The table shows approximately 210,000 clones, with less than 90% occurring only once. Sequencing input: peripheral blood. These receptors came from a woman in her seventies with active or convalescent COVID-19. CDR3s include the opening cysteine and the closing phenylalanine or tryptophan. A D gene is named only where the DNA matches it firmly. A row's size may be missing; if present it is once, few, many or a size class.

v_gene,abundance,j_gene,d_gene,CDR3nt,CDR3aa
TRBV4-3,-,TRBJ2-5,TRBD1,TGCGCCAGCAGCCAGGACAGGGGACAGACCCAGTACTTC,CASSQDRGQTQYF
TRBV16,-,TRBJ2-4,-,TGTGCCAGCAGCCCCCGGAGGGGCACCGGCATTCAGTACTTC,CASSPRRGTGIQYF
TRBV15,-,TRBJ1-2,-,TGTGCCACCAGCAGACTTCTAGGGGGGGTGGACTATGGCTACACCTTC,CATSRLLGGVDYGYTF
TRBV25-1,-,TRBJ2-5,-,TGTGCCAGCAGTAAGAGGGCAGACCAAGAGACCCAGTACTTC,CASSKRADQETQYF
TRBV4-3,-,TRBJ1-6,-,TGCGCCAGCAGCCAAGAGACAGCGGGAAATTCACCCCTCCACTTT,CASSQETAGNSPLHF
TRBV18,-,TRBJ2-5,TRBD1,TGTGCCAGCTCACTACAGACAGGGCAAGAGACCCAGTACTTC,CASSLQTGQETQYF
TRBV5-1,-,TRBJ2-1,TRBD2,TGCGCCAGCAGCTTGTTAGGCGGGGGTCTCACCAATGAGCAGTTCTTC,CASSLLGGGLTNEQFF
TRBV27,few,TRBJ1-5,TRBD1,TGTGCCAGCAGTCGCGGACAGGGGGCTTATCAGCCCCAGCATTTT,CASSRGQGAYQPQHF
TRBV11-3,-,TRBJ2-1,-,TGTGCCAGCAGCCGGACTACAAATGAGCAGTTCTTC,CASSRTTNEQFF
TRBV2,-,TRBJ2-3,TRBD2,TGTGCCAGCCCCGGACTAGCGGGAAGTCGCACAGATACGCAGTATTTT,CASPGLAGSRTDTQYF
TRBV5-4,-,TRBJ1-4,TRBD1,TGTGCCAGCAGTTCCCTCGGGACAGGGAATGAAAAACTGTTTTTT,CASSSLGTGNEKLFF
TRBV5-1,-,TRBJ2-2,-,TGCGCCAGCAGCACAGCAGGGAACACCGGGGAGCTGTTTTTT,CASSTAGNTGELFF
TRBV9,-,TRBJ1-5,-,TGTGCCAGCAGCGTAGGAGACTATAATCAGCCCCAGCATTTT,CASSVGDYNQPQHF
TRBV3-1/TRBV3-2,-,TRBJ1-5,-,TGTGCCAGCAGCTTTGGGCCGGGGATCGATCAGCCCCAGCATTTT,CASSFGPGIDQPQHF
TRBV6-6,few,TRBJ2-1,TRBD2,TGTGCCAGCAGTTACGCTCGTGGGGCTAGCGGGGATGAGCAGTTCTTC,CASSYARGASGDEQFF
TRBV10-1,once,TRBJ2-1,TRBD2,TGCGCCAGCAGTGAGTTCGGGACTAGCGGGTATAAAGACTCCTACAATGAGCAGTTCTTC,CASSEFGTSGYKDSYNEQFF
TRBV11-2,-,TRBJ2-2,-,TGTGCCAGCAGCTTAGCTAATGCTAACACCGGGGAGCTGTTTTTT,CASSLANANTGELFF
TRBV19,few,TRBJ2-7,TRBD2,TGTGCCAGCAAGAACAGCCGGGGGGCCTACGAGCAGTACTTC,CASKNSRGAYEQYF
TRBV6-2/TRBV6-3,-,TRBJ2-1,-,TGTGCCAGCAGTTACTCCTCTTACAATGAGCAGTTCTTC,CASSYSSYNEQFF
TRBV12-3/TRBV12-4,-,TRBJ1-5,TRBD1,TGTGCCAGCAGTCGACAGGGGATTCAGCCCCAGCATTTT,CASSRQGIQPQHF
TRBV30,-,TRBJ1-2,-,TGTGCCTGGAGTGTTGGGGGGAATGGCTACACCTTC,CAWSVGGNGYTF
TRBV5-1,-,TRBJ2-6,TRBD2,TGCGCCAGCCTAGCGGGAGGTTCTGGGGCCAACGTCCTGACTTTC,CASLAGGSGANVLTF
TRBV5-5,few,TRBJ2-2,-,TGTGCCAGCAGTTTCCCCCCACAGGGAGCGGACACCGGGGAGCTGTTTTTT,CASSFPPQGADTGELFF
TRBV27,-,TRBJ1-2,TRBD1,TGTGCCAGCAGCCGAGCCGGGACAGCCTATGGCTACACCTTC,CASSRAGTAYGYTF
TRBV3-1/TRBV3-2,-,TRBJ1-1,TRBD1,TGTGCCAGCAGCCAAGATCCGGGACAGGGTATCACTGAAGCTTTCTTT,CASSQDPGQGITEAFF
TRBV12-3/TRBV12-4,-,TRBJ2-5,-,TGTGCCAGCAGTTTAATAATAGAGACCCAGTACTTC,CASSLIIETQYF
TRBV7-2,-,TRBJ2-5,TRBD1,TGTGCCAGCGACAGGGGGGGAGTAGGGCAGACCCAGTACTTC,CASDRGGVGQTQYF
TRBV27,-,TRBJ1-1,TRBD1,TGTGCCAGCAGACAGGGGCGCACTGAAGCTTTCTTT,CASRQGRTEAFF
TRBV6-2/TRBV6-3,-,TRBJ2-3,-,TGTGCCAGCAGTTACGGGGCCTTCACAGATACGCAGTATTTT,CASSYGAFTDTQYF
TRBV7-3,-,TRBJ1-1,TRBD1,TGTGCCAGCAGCCGGGACAGGGAATCGACTGAAGCTTTCTTT,CASSRDRESTEAFF
TRBV6-6,-,TRBJ2-1,-,TGTGCCAGCAGTTACTCGCGGCAGTCTTACAATGAGCAGTTCTTC,CASSYSRQSYNEQFF
TRBV5-1,-,TRBJ2-7,-,TGCGCCAGCAGCCTGACCCAGGGTAGAGTATCCTACGAGCAGTACTTC,CASSLTQGRVSYEQYF
TRBV6-2/TRBV6-3,-,TRBJ2-5,TRBD2,TGTGCCAGCAGTTACCGCCAGCGGGAGAGCCGAGAGACCCAGTACTTC,CASSYRQRESRETQYF
TRBV6-5,-,TRBJ1-1,-,TGTGCCAGCAGTCAGCAGGGGAACACTGAAGCTTTCTTT,CASSQQGNTEAFF
TRBV30,-,TRBJ1-1,-,TGTGCCTGGACGTCGAGGGATTCGTGGAACACTGAAGCTTTCTTT,CAWTSRDSWNTEAFF
TRBV11-3,-,TRBJ2-7,TRBD2,TGTGCCAGCAGCCCGGGGGGGGCGTCCTACGAGCAGTACTTC,CASSPGGASYEQYF
TRBV11-3,-,TRBJ2-7,-,TGTGCCAGCAGCCTTCAAGGGGGGGGCGAGCAGTACTTC,CASSLQGGGEQYF
TRBV6-5,-,TRBJ2-7,-,TGTGCCAGCAGTTATCGGGGCTCCTACGAGCAGTACTTC,CASSYRGSYEQYF
TRBV13,-,TRBJ2-7,-,TGTGCCAGCAGCTTGGACACTTCCTACGAGCAGTACTTC,CASSLDTSYEQYF
TRBV15,-,TRBJ2-7,-,TGTGCCACCAGCAGAGATAGCTACGAGCAGTACTTC,CATSRDSYEQYF
TRBV18,once,TRBJ2-3,-,TGTGCCAGCTCACTGCGGACGCCGAAGGGGAATATCATCGATACGCAGTATTTT,CASSLRTPKGNIIDTQYF
TRBV29-1,-,TRBJ2-7,TRBD1,TGCAGCGTTCAGACAGGGTCCTCATGGTCCTACGAGCAGTACTTC,CSVQTGSSWSYEQYF
TRBV25-1,-,TRBJ1-2,-,TGTGCCAGCAGTGGCCGGGACTTCGGCTACACCTTC,CASSGRDFGYTF
TRBV28,-,TRBJ1-1,-,TGTGCCAGCAGCTCACCAGGATACATGAACACTGAAGCTTTCTTT,CASSSPGYMNTEAFF
TRBV29-1,-,TRBJ1-5,-,TGCAGCGTTTCAGCGGAGAATCAGCCCCAGCATTTT,CSVSAENQPQHF
TRBV20-1,-,TRBJ2-7,-,TGCAGTGCTAGAAGGGGGAACGAGCAGTACTTC,CSARRGNEQYF
TRBV19,-,TRBJ2-5,-,TGTGCCAGTAGTATAAGACACGAGGAGACCCAGTACTTC,CASSIRHEETQYF
TRBV6-5,once,TRBJ2-4,-,TGTGCCAGCAGTTACTCGGGCAGTCTAGCCAAAAACATTCAGTACTTC,CASSYSGSLAKNIQYF
TRBV28,-,TRBJ1-1,-,TGTGCCAGCAGTAGGAGGGGGGGTGCCGTGGGGAGTGAAGCTTTCTTT,CASSRRGGAVGSEAFF
TRBV7-2,few,TRBJ1-1,TRBD1,TGTGCCAGCAGCACCTCGCGACAGGGACGGGAAGCTTTCTTT,CASSTSRQGREAFF
TRBV7-3,-,TRBJ2-5,-,TGTGCCAGCAGCTTACTAGGAGGGACGTCAGTGTCCCAGTACTTC,CASSLLGGTSVSQYF
TRBV5-1,-,TRBJ1-3,-,TGCGCCAGCAGCCCGGGAGGAGCTATACGCGGAAACACCATATATTTT,CASSPGGAIRGNTIYF
TRBV11-3,-,TRBJ2-2,-,TGTGCCAGCAGCTTAGTTTACCGGGGGGAGCTGTTTTTT,CASSLVYRGELFF
TRBV6-2/TRBV6-3,-,TRBJ2-5,-,TGTGCCAGCAGTTACTCGAGCGGGACACACCAAGAGACCCAGTACTTC,CASSYSSGTHQETQYF